The 11 T cell receptor beta chains in this list originate from one sample, sequenced in a study of CD8 T cells in Susac syndrome (dated by TCRdb to between 2019 and 2020). The library was built by means of the immunoSEQ multiplex PCR assay. RNA was extracted with the RNeasy kit and roughly 0.45 to 1 ug was reverse transcribed using random hexamers. TCRdb ran its own pipeline on the public reads, namely fastp trimming at Q25 and MiXCR clone calling, and kept in-frame beta chains. Rows are combined by CDR3 protein, so each entry shows the most common genes and DNA. Present in this sample are 100,000 or so distinct CDR3 sequences, 95% of which were seen just once. 0.25% to 0.35% of the sample rests with the top ten. Sequenced: CD8+ T cells from PBMCs. The receptors stem from a human donor with Susac syndrome.

This clonotype was seen just once. V is TRBV7-3 and J is TRBJ2-3; no firm D call. Germline V CDR1 and CDR2: SGHTA, FQGTGA. The CDR3 length is 14 residues. V lost 1 base and J lost 6, with 11 bases in between. CDR3 region: CASSLMGSVDTQYF. CDR3 DNA: TGTGCCAGCAGCTTAATGGGTTCGGTGGATACGCAGTATTTT.

The rearrangement joins TRBV3-1 to TRBJ2-7, with unresolved D. The length of the CDR3 is 12 residues. Germline V lookup: CDR1 LGHDT, CDR2 YNNKEL (reference sequence). Trimming took off 6 bases at V and 0 bases at J, with 6 bases between the two ends. The DNA for the CDR3 is TGTGCCAGCAGTCAAAGCTCCTACGAGCAGTACTTC. Amino acids: CASSQSSYEQYF.

This chain joins TRBV12-3 or TRBV12-4 and TRBJ2-5; D is possibly TRBD2 (6 bases). V was cut by 4 bases and J by 5 bases, with 11 bases left in between. CDR3 length: 13 residues. Here the CDR3 reads CASSWPEGETQYF. The CDR3 DNA follows: TGTGCCAGCAGTTGGCCGGAGGGTGAGACCCAGTACTTC.

Only one count was recorded for this clonotype. The rearrangement joins TRBV27 to TRBJ1-2, with TRBD1 matching 12 bases. The junction had 7 bases not matched to a gene; V was cut back by 5 bases and J by 6 bases. Germline V gives CDR1 MNHEY, CDR2 SMNVEV (reference sequence). This CDR3 contains 15 residues. CDR3 nucleotides: TGTGCCAGCAGTCCCCTAGGGGACAGGGGGCATGGCTACACCTTC. Protein sequence: CASSPLGDRGHGYTF.

The J gene is TRBJ2-3, the V gene TRBV11-2; maybe TRBD2 (6 bases). Trimming cost V 1 base and J 6 bases, with 11 bases left between them. The germline V gene encodes CDR1 SGHAT and CDR2 FQNNGV. The length of the CDR3 is 14 residues. CDR3 sequence: CASSLGLASDTQYF. The CDR3 nucleotides are TGTGCCAGCAGCTTAGGCCTAGCGTCGGATACGCAGTATTTT.

The V and J genes are TRBV23-1 and TRBJ2-1; D perhaps matches TRBD2 (5 bases). TRBV23-1 is an open reading frame, and its role is uncertain. V was pared by 8 bases and J by 0 bases, with 17 bases between. There are 16 residues in the CDR3. Here the CDR3 DNA reads TGCGCCAGCCCCTCTCACCGGGAAAGCTCCTACAATGAGCAGTTCTTC. Translation: CASPSHRESSYNEQFF.

The chain carries TRBV18 and TRBJ2-4; D gene unclear. In germline, CDR1 is KGHSH, CDR2 LQKENI. The CDR3 contains 15 residues. The V end lost 3 bases, the J end lost 0 bases, and 9 bases lay between the germline ends. The chain's CDR3 is CASSPTTVAKNIQYF. The CDR3 region has the DNA TGTGCCAGCTCACCCACGACGGTAGCCAAAAACATTCAGTACTTC.

CDR3 in amino acids: CASSIDLEETQYF. DNA for the CDR3: TGTGCCAGTAGTATCGACCTTGAGGAGACCCAGTACTTC. The chain has TRBV19 and TRBJ2-5, with D uncertain. The CDR3 covers 13 residues. Germline V gene sequence: CDR1 LNHDA, CDR2 SQIVND (reference sequence). The V and J ends lost 3 bases and 5 bases respectively, with 10 bases between them.

J is TRBJ2-1 and V is TRBV6-2 or TRBV6-3; possibly TRBD2 for D (6 bases). The V gene lost 6 bases and the J gene lost 0 bases, with 12 bases spanning the gap. CDR3 size: 15 residues. Germline loops: CDR1 MNHEY, CDR2 SVGEGT. CDR3 bases: TGTGCCAGCAGGCCCGGGGGTTCCTCCTACAATGAGCAGTTCTTC. Its translation is CASRPGGSSYNEQFF.

This chain joins TRBV20-1 and TRBJ2-5; D remains unclear. Germline-derived CDR1 and CDR2 are DFQATT and SNEGSKA (reference sequence). Trimming removed 1 base from V and 1 base from J, with 7 bases in between. The CDR3 contains 13 residues. CDR3 DNA sequence: TGCAGTGCTAGAGGTTACGGCCAAGAGACCCAGTACTTC. It yields the protein CSARGYGQETQYF.

This chain's CDR3 is CASSQEDGGTYPGAFF. The CDR3 DNA reads TGTGCCAGCAGCCAAGAGGATGGAGGGACATACCCTGGGGCTTTCTTT. The J gene is TRBJ1-1, the V gene TRBV3-1, with D possibly TRBD1 on 6 matching bases. CDR1 and CDR2 from the germline V gene are LGHDT and YNNKEL (reference sequence). V dropped 0 bases and J dropped 11 bases, with 22 bases sitting between them. The CDR3 spans 16 residues.